A single sample is the source of the 27 T cell receptor beta chains below, sequenced in a study of T cell responses to AZD1222 COVID-19 vaccine. Libraries were prepared by immunoSEQ multiplex PCR; TCRdb keeps only in-frame clonotypes and omits some of them. The sample has approximately 130,000 clones, approximately 94% seen once. Sample: peripheral blood, taken on day 0 of AZD1222 vaccination. Every receptor here comes from an adult in good health.

This clone was detected only once. This rearrangement joins TRBV28 to TRBJ1-1, with 7 positions matching TRBD1. Germline V gives CDR1 MDHEN, CDR2 SYDVKM. V shed 7 bases and J 4 bases; nucleotides not matched to a gene: 12. The CDR3 runs to 15 residues. This CDR3 reads CASTQKTGWATEAFF. The CDR3 DNA is TGTGCCAGCACCCAAAAGACAGGGTGGGCCACTGAAGCTTTCTTT.

On this clone: Sequence at one end of the junction differs from germline and may be a read error. This rearrangement joins TRBV7-3 to TRBJ2-7; 7 bases agree with TRBD2. The CDR3 has 14 residues. Germline CDR1 SGHTA, CDR2 FQGTGA. CDR3 residues: CASSLTGTNYEQYF. The CDR3, as DNA: TGTGCCAGCAGCCTAACCGGGACTAACTACGAGCAGTACTTC.

This chain links TRBV7-2 with TRBJ1-1; D ambiguous. The V end was cut by 5 bases, the J end by 8 bases, with 15 bases between. The CDR3 totals 13 residues. Germline CDR1 reads SGHTA; CDR2 reads FQGNSA. The CDR3 loop is CASSPVPTAEAFF. CDR3 coding DNA: TGTGCCAGCAGCCCCGTTCCGACGGCGGAAGCTTTCTTT.

J is TRBJ2-3 and V is TRBV19; 7 positions agree with TRBD1. Germline V CDR1 and CDR2: LNHDA, SQIVND (reference sequence). There are 17 residues in the CDR3. Losses at the gene ends were 5 bases for V and 2 bases for J; bases not matched to a gene: 13. The CDR3 sequence is CASSVVPGQRYTDTQYF. CDR3 DNA sequence: TGTGCCAGTAGTGTCGTACCGGGACAGCGATACACAGATACGCAGTATTTT.

CDR3 sequence reads: CASSERSGGQETQYF. For the CDR3, the DNA is TGCGCCAGCAGTGAGAGGTCGGGGGGCCAAGAGACCCAGTACTTC. The V gene is TRBV10-1, the J gene TRBJ2-5; 7 nucleotides align to TRBD2. The germline CDR1 and CDR2 sequences are WNHNN and SYGVQD (reference sequence). The CDR3 is made up of 15 amino acids. V shed 2 bases and J 1 base; nucleotides not matched to a gene: 4.

The gene calls are TRBV7-2 and TRBJ2-1, with D perhaps TRBD2 (6 bases). The V gene's germline CDR1 is SGHTA and CDR2 FQGNSA. V lost 5 bases and J lost 1, with 15 bases in between. The CDR3 runs to 16 residues. As DNA, the CDR3 is TGTGCCAGCAGCAAATCCGGGACTGCATCCTACAATGAGCAGTTCTTC. Protein: CASSKSGTASYNEQFF.

The chain uses TRBV28 and TRBJ1-3, with 7 bases lining up with TRBD1. The CDR3 contains 14 residues. Per the germline V gene, CDR1 is MDHEN and CDR2 is SYDVKM. After removal of 5 bases from V and 4 bases from J, the junction contained 5 bases not matched to a gene. The CDR3 reads CASSRQGWGNTIYF. DNA of the CDR3: TGTGCCAGCAGTCGACAGGGTTGGGGAAACACCATATATTTT.

J is TRBJ2-2 and V is TRBV7-2; 9 bases line up with TRBD2. Germline V gives CDR1 SGHTA, CDR2 FQGNSA. The V and J ends lost 2 bases and 3 bases, in that order; junction bases with no gene match: 7. The CDR3 length is 17 residues. CDR3 DNA: TGTGCCAGCAGCTTATCCCGCGGGAGGGGGTACACCGGGGAGCTGTTTTTT. The encoded protein is CASSLSRGRGYTGELFF.

This chain joins TRBV25-1 and TRBJ2-7; D not resolved. Trimming pared 3 bases from V and 4 bases from J, leaving 10 bases between. CDR3 length equals 13 residues. Germline CDR1 MGHDK, CDR2 SYGVNS. The CDR3 nucleotides are TGTGCCAGCAGTGAGTTTGGTATGTACGAGCAGTACTTC. Translation: CASSEFGMYEQYF.

The chain uses TRBV19 and TRBJ1-2; 8 nucleotides match TRBD1. V shed 6 bases, J shed 1 base, and the junction held 4 bases outside the gene matches. Germline V gene lookup returns CDR1 LNHDA and CDR2 SQIVND (reference sequence). The CDR3 sequence is 14 residues long. The CDR3 here is CASRPGQGNYGYTF. In DNA form, the CDR3 reads TGTGCCAGTAGACCAGGACAGGGTAACTATGGCTACACCTTC.

The chain has TRBV19 and TRBJ1-4; D not resolved. Trimming removed 8 bases from V and 0 bases from J, with 13 bases in between. Germline V gene sequence: CDR1 LNHDA, CDR2 SQIVND (reference sequence). The CDR3 loop spans 15 amino acids. The CDR3 DNA reads as TGTGCCAGTGGCTACAGAGCAGCAACTAATGAAAAACTGTTTTTT. It codes for CASGYRAATNEKLFF.

This clone was recorded a few times. The chain is built from TRBV5-4 and TRBJ1-6; 9 positions agree with TRBD1. Germline assignment: CDR1 SGHNT and CDR2 YYREEE (reference sequence). CDR3 length: 20 residues. V lost 4 bases and J lost 0; bases outside the gene matches: 14. CDR3 region: CASSPRPGTGLSSYNSPLHF. The CDR3 bases are TGTGCCAGCAGCCCCCGCCCCGGGACAGGGTTGAGCTCCTATAATTCACCCCTCCACTTT.

J is TRBJ2-1 and V is TRBV19; 10 bases agree with TRBD1. The CDR3 runs to 13 residues. CDR1 is LNHDA and CDR2 is SQIVND in the germline V gene (reference sequence). Losses at the gene ends were 5 bases for V and 9 bases for J; bases not matched to a gene: 4. This CDR3 is CASSGDRGTEQFF. In DNA form, the CDR3 reads TGTGCCAGTAGTGGGGACAGGGGAACTGAGCAGTTCTTC.

This chain uses TRBV11-3 with TRBJ2-7; D could derive from TRBD1 or TRBD2 (5 bases each). The CDR3 contains 13 residues. Trimming removed 1 base at V and 6 bases at J, with 10 bases between. Germline CDR1 and CDR2: SGHNT and YENEEA. The CDR3 sequence is CASSLVGGSEQYF. CDR3 nucleotide sequence: TGTGCCAGCAGCTTAGTTGGGGGTAGCGAGCAGTACTTC.

The chain recombines TRBV28 with TRBJ2-7, with D perhaps TRBD1 (6 bases). V lost 4 bases and J 3 bases, leaving 7 bases between the germline ends. This CDR3 is built from 12 residues. Looked up from germline, CDR1 is MDHEN and CDR2 is SYDVKM. CDR3 protein: CASSSTGYEQYF. In nucleotides, the CDR3 is TGTGCCAGCAGTTCGACAGGCTACGAGCAGTACTTC.

The CDR3 DNA reads TGTGCCACCAGCATAACAAACTGGGGGAACACTGAAGCTTTCTTT. The encoded protein is CATSITNWGNTEAFF. This rearrangement joins TRBV15 to TRBJ1-1; no definite D call. V was shortened by 4 bases and J by 1 base, with 13 bases between the two germline ends. Germline values: CDR1 LNHNV, CDR2 YYDKDF (reference sequence). CDR3 size: 15 residues.

In the case of this clone: Other DNA sequences in the same sample also yield this CDR3. This chain connects TRBV10-3 to TRBJ1-5; D is possibly TRBD1 (6 bases). The CDR3 is 12 amino acids. Germline V gives CDR1 ENHRY, CDR2 SYGVKD. The V end was cut by 4 bases, the J end by 7 bases, with 8 bases between. This CDR3 reads CAISAGDQPQHF. The CDR3 DNA follows: TGTGCCATCAGTGCAGGGGACCAGCCCCAGCATTTT.

The V call is TRBV7-2, the J call TRBJ2-7; D unclear. The V gene's germline CDR1 is SGHTA and CDR2 FQGNSA. CDR3 length: 13 residues. V gave up 4 bases and J gave up 2 bases, with 9 bases separating them. CDR3 region: CASSSLTAYEQYF. Written as DNA, the CDR3 is TGTGCCAGCAGCTCCTTGACTGCCTACGAGCAGTACTTC.

V and J are TRBV7-9 and TRBJ1-3, with D unresolved. Per the germline V gene, CDR1 is SEHNR and CDR2 is FQNEAQ (reference sequence). Trimming cost V 2 bases and J 4 bases, with 6 bases left between them. The CDR3 covers 13 residues. CDR3 sequence (DNA): TGTGCCAGCAGCTTACTAACGGGAAACACCATATATTTT. Protein sequence: CASSLLTGNTIYF.

This chain joins TRBV4-3 and TRBJ2-3; tentative D call: TRBD2 (6 bases). The CDR3 covers 15 residues. The ends were cut back, 4 bases at V and 2 bases at J, with 13 bases in the middle. In germline, CDR1 is LGHNA, CDR2 YSLEER. The CDR3 is CASSPWREDTDTQYF. The DNA of the CDR3 is TGCGCCAGCAGCCCGTGGCGGGAAGACACAGATACGCAGTATTTT.

The V and J genes are TRBV3-1 (or the pseudogene TRBV3-2) and TRBJ1-4; 7 bases agree with TRBD1. The trim removed 3 bases at V and 4 bases at J, leaving 8 bases unmatched. The CDR3 extends over 16 amino acids. CDR1 is LGHDT, CDR2 YNNKEL, per germline (reference sequence). The CDR3 nucleotides are TGTGCCAGCAGCCAGAAGGGGGCTCAGATTAATGAAAAACTGTTTTTT. Protein: CASSQKGAQINEKLFF.

V usage is TRBV19 and J usage is TRBJ2-7; 12 bases line up with TRBD2. This CDR3 comprises 15 residues. With 3 bases clipped from V and 0 bases from J, the junction kept 0 bases outside the gene matches. Germline V gene lookup returns CDR1 LNHDA and CDR2 SQIVND (reference sequence). CDR3 sequence (DNA): TGTGCCAGTAGTATGACTAGCGGGAGCTCCTACGAGCAGTACTTC. Residues: CASSMTSGSSYEQYF.

This chain uses TRBV6-5 with TRBJ1-1, with TRBD1 as a possible D gene (5 bases). CDR1 and CDR2 from the germline V gene are MNHEY and SVGAGI. The CDR3 is 13 amino acids. V was shortened by 2 bases and J by 4 bases, with 8 bases between the two germline ends. In nucleotides, the CDR3 is TGTGCCAGCAGTTACCCCGGGGGCACTGAAGCTTTCTTT. As protein: CASSYPGGTEAFF.

This clone was recorded only once. The V and J genes are TRBV4-1 and TRBJ1-2; 8 nucleotides align to TRBD1. Per germline, CDR1 MGHRA and CDR2 YSYEKL. The V and J ends lost 4 bases and 8 bases, in that order; junction bases with no gene match: 12. The CDR3 totals 15 residues. The DNA for the CDR3 is TGCGCCAGCAGCCGAACAGGGACAGGTACCTTCGGCTACACCTTC. It translates to CASSRTGTGTFGYTF.

The rearrangement uses TRBV25-1 and TRBJ1-1, with D possibly matching TRBD1 (5 bases). The germline gives CDR1 MGHDK, CDR2 SYGVNS. V was pared by 7 bases and J by 5 bases, with 17 bases between. CDR3 length equals 14 residues. CDR3 nucleotide sequence: TGTGCCAGCAACCCAGGCGGGGGAAGAACTGAAGCTTTCTTT. Protein product: CASNPGGGRTEAFF.

The chain joins TRBV5-5 to TRBJ2-6; D is possibly TRBD1 (5 bases). The CDR3 spans 18 residues. Germline V gene lookup returns CDR1 SGHKS and CDR2 YYEKEE (reference sequence). The germline V and J ends were trimmed by 0 bases and 1 base, with 14 bases remaining between them. The CDR3 loop reads CASSLAPTALSGANVLTF. DNA of the CDR3: TGTGCCAGCAGCTTGGCCCCGACAGCCCTATCTGGGGCCAACGTCCTGACTTTC.

The chain couples TRBV28 to TRBJ2-7; the match to TRBD2 covers 12 bases. After removal of 4 bases from V and 3 bases from J, the junction contained 10 bases not matched to a gene. The CDR3 loop spans 17 amino acids. Germline CDR1 is MDHEN and CDR2 is SYDVKM. CDR3 nucleotides: TGTGCCAGCAGTTCTACAGGAGGACTAGCGGGGATCTACGAGCAGTACTTC. Translated: CASSSTGGLAGIYEQYF. The full variable domain, completed using reference TRBV28 and TRBJ2-7, is DVKVTQSSRYLVKRTGEKVFLECVQDMDHENMFWYRQDPGLGLRLIYFSYDVKMKEKGDIPEGYSVSREKKERFSLILESASTNQTSMYLCASSSTGGLAGIYEQYFGPGTRLTVT.